This T cell receptor (beta chain) is from a study of lymphopenia after photon versus proton radiotherapy. Study conclusions and caveats: Authors raise, but do not show, better survival with proton therapy. Oligoclonal CD8+ Temra expansion after nadir drove photon patients' diversity drop. Post-nadir TCR diversity decline inversely tracked overall survival among those who died. Photon-treated patients lost naive T cells and TCR diversity; proton-treated stayed stable.

V was clipped by 6 bases and J by 3 bases, with 12 bases between them. Germline V gene data show CDR1 as MDHEN and CDR2 as SYDVKM. The CDR3 is 14 amino acids. TCRdb's table, derived via immunoSEQ multiplex PCR, lists solely in-frame clones and lacks some. The sample shows tens of thousands of clones, roughly nine tenths of them seen only once. As regards this clone: The antigen remains undetermined.

This sequence was found in a woman between 70 and 85 years old with pancreatic cancer. Some clones in this sample may be carry-over from other donors' samples. Sample: peripheral blood, taken from a patient treated with proton-based radiotherapy. The chain employs TRBV28 and TRBJ2-1, with D tentatively TRBD1 or TRBD2 (6 bases each). Here the CDR3 DNA reads TGTGCCAGCAGCCGAAAGGGGGGCTACAATGAGCAGTTCTTC. Protein product: CASSRKGGYNEQFF.